The entry below describes one T cell receptor beta chain. Its antigen specificity is not known. There are no base qualities to consult, and no much larger clone falls within one base. TCR CDR3 regions were amplified from genomic DNA by multiplex PCR using the deep immunoSEQ assay. Genomic DNA extracted from each cell subset was distributed evenly over all wells of several immunoSEQ 96-well plates, and each plate served as one replicate. Each replicate PCR for sorted subsets received about 180 ng genomic DNA, equal to tens of thousands of T cell genomes. Purified libraries were quantified with a Qubit 3.0 fluorometer, sized on a Bioanalyzer 2100, and re-quantified with the KAPA Library Quantification kit. Each immunoSEQ 96-well plate was sequenced on its own single-read 150-cycle Illumina NextSeq 550 flow cell. The authors' analysis ran thus. Because the immunoSEQ output held only junctional sequences and lacked quality scores, the filtering could not match the filtering applied to full-length reads. To assign V/J genes and CDR3, sequences were annotated against IMGT germline references using PyIR, a Python wrapper for IgBLAST v1.9. Reads with weak V/J assignments (E-value above 1e-6), missing CDR3, stop codons, out-of-frame junctions, or ambiguous translated residues were removed. V3J clonotypes were defined by identical inferred V gene, J gene, and CDR3 amino acid sequence. The percentage overlap between two repertoires was calculated by dividing the number of shared unique clonotypes by the size of the smaller repertoire. Repertoire richness was assessed with RTK rarefaction, the Chao1 estimator, and Recon v2.1 estimates of unobserved clonotypes. Generation probabilities for all TCRbeta clonotypes obtained by the gDNA method from a handful of donors were computed using OLGA. TCRdb took this table from immuneACCESS and kept in-frame rearrangements with V and J called. Such tables lack part of the clones; where checked against another copy, unresolved V genes explain under half of the gap, and the rest is unexplained. That table gives V, J and clone size, and the DNA gave D and trimming. This sample gives 300,000 to 350,000 clones in total; around four fifths of them show up just once. 10% of the sample rests with the top ten.

This sample was taken from a study of shared clonotypes between healthy human individuals (dated by TCRdb to the early 2020s). Notes on the research overall: Two women and three men aged 18 to 49 years were included in the cohort. To increase sequencing depth and limit assay-specific biases, different laboratories used diverse techniques to prepare libraries and sequence TCR repertoires. To estimate repertoire size and how much clonotypes are shared between individuals, the study performed deep sequencing of blood TCR repertoires from roughly five healthy adults. For each donor, three plates each were used for CD4 naive and CD4 memory, two plates were used for CD8 naive, and one plate was used for CD8 memory. Leukapheresis yielded between about 0.8 and 8.9 billion PBMCs per donor. The full study reports these points: The genetic and exposure-history diversity represented was limited by the small number of donors. Sharing across a few donors was observed for roughly 5.4% of naive CD4, under 4% of naive CD8, roughly 2.3% of memory CD4, and over 0.3% of memory CD8 clonotypes. Based on pairwise subsampling, the degree of clonotype sharing among donors was expected to be affected by sequencing depth. Even with the large sequencing depth, rarefaction of the sorted-subset datasets indicated that sequencing was incomplete. Estimated clonotype richness was generally larger for naive than for memory subsets. Sampling was restricted to blood, and TCR repertoires in tissues likely differ from the TCR repertoires found in blood. Compared with non-shared clonotypes, clonotypes shared by all four sorted-subset donors had higher generation probabilities.

The donors were healthy, HIV-negative adults with no recently reported acute infections or vaccinations. All donors were Caucasian adults living in Nashville, Tennessee, USA. CD4+ T cells were enriched by magnetic negative selection; naive cells were then positively selected on CD45RA, and the negative fraction formed the memory subset. Blood was obtained by leukapheresis, after which PBMCs were separated by Ficoll-Histopaque density gradient centrifugation and cryopreserved in liquid nitrogen vapor phase. Purity and quantity of every magnetically sorted T cell population were checked by analytical flow cytometry. Each sorted fraction had its genomic DNA isolated and then quantified by UV absorbance on a Nanodrop 2000c. The sequence derives from a young man in good health. What was sequenced was memory CD4+ T cells sorted from blood. The cell subset or site label for this specimen denotes: CD45RA-negative fraction.

The bases are TGTGCCAGCAGCCATACTAGCGGAGCCTACAATGAGCAGTTCTTC. Translated, this is CASSHTSGAYNEQFF. Here the chain combines TRBV5-4 and TRBJ2-1, and TRBD2 matches 8 of the central bases. The germline V gene (reference sequence) yields SGHNT for CDR1 and YYREEE for CDR2. Trimmed from V: 4 bases; trimmed from J: 2 bases; junction bases lacking a gene match: 5. The cysteine opens and the phenylalanine closes a CDR3 of 15 amino acids. Of the read, only the CDR3 DNA is kept; its 45 bases are in frame from base 1.